The next 3 T cell receptor beta chains were all read from a single sample in a study of cytomegalovirus exposure and HLA in healthy donors listed by TCRdb under 2017. The method was the immunoSEQ multiplex PCR assay. For the multiplex PCR, a mixture combining 60 forward primers for TCR Vbeta segments and 13 reverse primers for TCR Jbeta segments was used. In TCRdb, the immuneACCESS table is reduced to in-frame sequences with V and J assigned. These tables do not hold every clone; where another copy was compared, an unresolved V gene accounts for under half, and the others remain unexplained. This sample comprises some 180,000 clones, 81% of them detected only once. The ten most abundant clones make up roughly 3.6% of the sample. Sequencing used PBMCs. These receptors all come from a middle-aged man in good health and CMV-seropositive.

This chain connects TRBV6-1 to TRBJ2-4; TRBD2 aligns across 14 bases. CDR3 size: 20 residues. V lost 4 bases and J lost 0; bases outside the gene matches: 11. The germline V gene has CDR1 MNHNS and CDR2 SASEGT. CDR3 amino acids: CASSAGGTSGSVLAKNIQYF. The CDR3 DNA is TGTGCCAGCAGTGCTGGGGGGACTAGCGGGAGCGTGTTAGCCAAAAACATTCAGTACTTC.

The chain joins TRBV14 to TRBJ2-3; a weak D match, TRBD2 (6 bases). The germline V gene has CDR1 SGHDN and CDR2 FVKESK. Trimming took off 0 bases at V and 2 bases at J, with 9 bases between the two ends. The CDR3 contains 15 residues. CDR3: CASSQDLAYTDTQYF. In DNA form, the CDR3 reads TGTGCCAGCAGCCAAGATCTAGCGTACACAGATACGCAGTATTTT.

Concerning this clone itself: Within the sample, other DNA sequences also encode this same CDR3. The rearrangement joins TRBV2 to TRBJ2-2; maybe TRBD2 (7 bases). CDR3 size: 13 residues. Trimming took off 4 bases at V and 6 bases at J, with 9 bases between the two ends. CDR1 is SNHLY and CDR2 is FYNNEI in the germline V gene. The CDR3 reads CASSGGGAGELFF. CDR3 coding DNA: TGTGCCAGCAGTGGAGGGGGGGCCGGGGAGCTGTTTTTT. The full variable domain, rest sourced from reference TRBV2 and TRBJ2-2, is EPEVTQTPSHQVTQMGQEVILRCVPISNHLYFYWYRQILGQKVEFLVSFYNNEISEKSEIFDDQFSVERPDGSNFTLKIRSTKLEDSAMYFCASSGGGAGELFFGEGSRLTVL.